The 25 T cell receptor beta chains below come from one sample, sequenced in a study of T cells in Graves' hyperthyroidism and ophthalmopathy. There were TCR beta CDR3 regions amplified from RNA transcripts. Researchers ran a first-round RT-PCR on the TCR CDR3 using the HTBI primer set. MiXCR was run by TCRdb on the multiplex PCR reads, yielding one entry per CDR3 protein. There are 250,000 to 350,000 distinct CDR3 sequences in the sample; 22% occur only once, and about 60% lies in the top ten. Specimen: blood. The receptors shown here come from a man aged 30-40 years with Graves' ophthalmopathy.

This chain links TRBV5-1 with TRBJ2-1; the match to TRBD1 covers 7 bases. This CDR3 has 12 amino acids. The junction had 4 bases not matched to a gene; V was cut back by 3 bases and J by 10 bases. Germline V gene lookup returns CDR1 SGHRS and CDR2 YFSETQ. The CDR3 sequence is CASSSDRREQFF. Written as DNA, the CDR3 is TGCGCCAGCAGCTCGGACAGGCGGGAGCAGTTCTTC.

This clonotype came up many times. This rearrangement joins TRBV20-1 to TRBJ2-7, with TRBD2 as a possible D gene (7 bases). V lost 0 bases and J lost 5, with 14 bases in between. The CDR3 is 14 residues long. The germline CDR1 and CDR2 sequences are DFQATT and SNEGSKA (reference sequence). Here the CDR3 DNA reads TGCAGTGCTAGAGAGGAAGGGGGGGTAAACGAGCAGTACTTC. It encodes CSAREEGGVNEQYF.

This clonotype was counted a few times. This chain joins TRBV27 and TRBJ2-3, with TRBD2 matching 12 bases. Losses at the gene ends were 5 bases for V and 5 bases for J; bases not matched to a gene: 2. From germline, CDR1 is MNHEY and CDR2 SMNVEV (reference sequence). CDR3 length equals 14 residues. CDR3 in amino acids: CASSPSGRGDTQYF. The CDR3 DNA follows: TGTGCCAGCAGTCCTAGCGGGAGGGGAGATACGCAGTATTTT.

This sequence joins TRBV7-8 and TRBJ1-1; D possibly corresponds to TRBD1 (6 bases). Trimming removed 3 bases at V and 1 base at J, with 9 bases between. Germline V CDR1 and CDR2: SGHVS, FQNEAQ. This CDR3 is built from 14 residues. The CDR3 sequence: CASSFQGRNTEAFF. DNA of the CDR3: TGTGCCAGCAGCTTCCAGGGGCGGAACACTGAAGCTTTCTTT.

In the case of this clonotype: One base away lies a much larger clone, so this may be a sequencing read error. This sequence joins TRBV6-1 and TRBJ1-1; no clear D. There are 13 residues in the CDR3. Germline V gives CDR1 MNHNS, CDR2 SASEGT. The CDR3 reads CTSTPPANTEAFF. The CDR3 nucleotides are TGTACCAGCACACCCCCCGCGAACACTGAAGCTTTCTTT.

This clonotype appeared a single time. The genes are TRBV30 and TRBJ2-5; tentative D call: TRBD2 (7 bases). The CDR3 is 13 amino acids. The germline V gene has CDR1 GTSNPN and CDR2 SVGIG (reference sequence). The V end lost 0 bases, the J end lost 14 bases, and 19 bases lay between the germline ends. CDR3 DNA sequence: TGTGCCTGGAGTGTAACACGCGGGGGCCCCCTTTACTTC. Protein: CAWSVTRGGPLYF.

In this sample, this clonotype turned up a few times. The chain uses TRBV19 and TRBJ2-5, with 10 positions matching TRBD2. V lost 5 bases to trimming and J lost 2 bases; unmatched junction nucleotides: 8. The CDR3 totals 16 residues. Germline V gene sequence: CDR1 LNHDA, CDR2 SQIVND (reference sequence). CDR3 bases: TGTGCCAGTAGTCCTCGTTGGACTAGCGGTCAAGAGACCCAGTACTTC. Its protein product is CASSPRWTSGQETQYF. The full variable domain, rest sourced from reference TRBV19 and TRBJ2-5, is DGGITQSPKYLFRKEGQNVTLSCEQNLNHDAMYWYRQDPGQGLRLIYYSQIVNDFQKGDIAEGYSVSREKKESFPLTVTSAQKNPTAFYLCASSPRWTSGQETQYFGPGTRLLVL.

This clonotype appeared many times. This chain connects TRBV7-8 to TRBJ2-3; unclear D gene. The CDR3 is 18 amino acids. The V end was cut by 0 bases, the J end by 1 base, with 17 bases between. Germline CDR1 and CDR2: SGHVS and FQNEAQ. The DNA for the CDR3 is TGTGCCAGCAGCTTAGCCGCCCGGTTGGACGCAGGCACAGATACGCAGTATTTT. It is translated as CASSLAARLDAGTDTQYF.

This clonotype was recorded a few times. The chain recombines TRBV24-1 with TRBJ1-1; tentatively, D is TRBD1 (6 bases). The CDR3 extends over 14 amino acids. The germline V and J ends were trimmed by 10 bases and 4 bases, with 18 bases remaining between them. CDR1 and CDR2 from the germline V gene are KGHDR and SFDVKD. CDR3 sequence (DNA): TGTGCCACAAGAGACGGGGGCCGGAGCACTGAAGCTTTCTTT. Its protein is CATRDGGRSTEAFF.

The sample holds many counts of this clonotype. This chain joins TRBV12-3 or TRBV12-4 and TRBJ1-5; 10 bases are shared with TRBD1. V lost 5 bases to trimming and J lost 2 bases; unmatched junction nucleotides: 3. The length of the CDR3 is 15 residues. CDR3 in amino acids: CASSEGTGGNQPQHF. The CDR3 coding sequence is TGTGCCAGCAGTGAAGGGACAGGGGGCAATCAGCCCCAGCATTTT.

The rearrangement links TRBV12-3 or TRBV12-4 to TRBJ1-5, with TRBD1 as a possible D gene (6 bases). V dropped 7 bases and J dropped 3 bases, with 16 bases sitting between them. This CDR3 has 15 amino acids. The CDR3 DNA is TGTGCCAGCACCCCGCAGGGGACTCACAATCAGCCCCAGCATTTT. Its translation is CASTPQGTHNQPQHF.

This clonotype was detected only a few times. The rearrangement uses TRBV7-9 and TRBJ2-5, with 7 bases aligning to TRBD2. The CDR3 spans 17 residues. Germline assignment: CDR1 SEHNR and CDR2 FQNEAQ (reference sequence). J was trimmed by 4 bases and V by 3 bases; bases with no gene match: 14. Here the CDR3 DNA reads TGTGCCAGCAGCTTGTCCCCAGCGGGACTACAAGGAGAGACCCAGTACTTC. As protein: CASSLSPAGLQGETQYF.

Comments on this clonotype: The junction and the germline gene differ at one end; a read error may be behind it. V and J are TRBV29-1 and TRBJ2-1; D not resolved. CDR3 length: 13 residues. Per the germline V gene, CDR1 is SQVTM and CDR2 is ANQGSEA. The CDR3, as DNA: TGCAGCGTAGAACATGCTTTCTACAATGAGCAGTCCTTC. The encoded protein is CSVEHAFYNEQSF.

In this sample, this clonotype turned up many times. This chain links TRBV28 with TRBJ1-2, with 7 bases fitting TRBD1. Germline V CDR1 and CDR2: MDHEN, SYDVKM. There are 15 residues in the CDR3. With V trimmed by 1 base and J by 6 bases, 8 bases remained unmatched. CDR3: CASSLYGGGGDGYTF. The CDR3 region has the DNA TGTGCCAGCAGTTTATATGGAGGAGGGGGCGATGGCTACACCTTC.

J is TRBJ2-7 and V is TRBV9, with TRBD2 identical over 14 bases. CDR3 length: 18 amino acids. The germline gives CDR1 SGDLS, CDR2 YYNGEE. With 2 bases clipped from V and 2 bases from J, the junction kept 9 bases outside the gene matches. The DNA for the CDR3 is TGTGCCAGCAGCGTCGGACTAGCGGGAGGTCGAGTTCCCTACGAGCAGTACTTC. Residues: CASSVGLAGGRVPYEQYF.

This rearrangement joins TRBV7-9 to TRBJ1-2; 7 bases map to TRBD1. The CDR3 contains 13 residues. The germline gives CDR1 SEHNR, CDR2 FQNEAQ (reference sequence). The J segment lost 3 bases and the V segment lost 2 bases, leaving 0 bases of the junction unmatched. CDR3 protein: CASSLTGDYGYTF. CDR3 DNA sequence: TGTGCCAGCAGCTTAACAGGGGACTATGGCTACACCTTC.

This clonotype has only a few counts. CDR3 in amino acids: CASSPTGGASTGELFF. The CDR3 coding sequence is TGTGCCAGCAGCCCAACTGGGGGGGCGAGCACCGGGGAGCTGTTTTTT. The rearrangement links TRBV7-3 to TRBJ2-2, with D possibly matching TRBD2 (7 bases). This CDR3 is 16 amino acids long. Trimming stripped 5 bases from V and 4 bases from J, with 17 bases between. The germline gives CDR1 SGHTA, CDR2 FQGTGA.

This clonotype was seen a handful of times. CDR3 sequence: CASSEPQFVGMGETQYF. The CDR3 coding sequence is TGTGCCAGCAGTGAGCCTCAGTTTGTCGGGATGGGGGAGACCCAGTACTTC. V usage is TRBV2 and J usage is TRBJ2-5; the D gene is possibly TRBD2 (5 bases). This CDR3 is built from 17 residues. The germline V gene encodes CDR1 SNHLY and CDR2 FYNNEI. V gave up 3 bases and J gave up 5 bases, with 22 bases separating them. Full variable domain (missing parts from reference TRBV2 and TRBJ2-5): EPEVTQTPSHQVTQMGQEVILRCVPISNHLYFYWYRQILGQKVEFLVSFYNNEISEKSEIFDDQFSVERPDGSNFTLKIRSTKLEDSAMYFCASSEPQFVGMGETQYFGPGTRLLVL.

This clonotype came up many times. V and J are TRBV24-1 and TRBJ2-2; D is possibly TRBD1 (6 bases). The germline CDR1 and CDR2 sequences are KGHDR and SFDVKD. This CDR3 has 16 residues. The ends were cut back, 2 bases at V and 1 base at J, with 10 bases in the middle. The CDR3 nucleotides read TGTGCCACCAGTGATTCTTGGACAGAGAACACCGGGGAGCTGTTTTTT. Protein sequence: CATSDSWTENTGELFF.

This clonotype was seen a few times. The V gene is TRBV5-1, the J gene TRBJ2-2; the D gene is possibly TRBD1 (6 bases). The length of the CDR3 is 15 residues. Trimming stripped 2 bases from V and 4 bases from J, with 12 bases between. Germline CDR1 is SGHRS and CDR2 is YFSETQ. The CDR3 protein is CASSLTQGSTGELFF. In DNA form, the CDR3 reads TGCGCCAGCAGCTTAACTCAGGGGAGCACCGGGGAGCTGTTTTTT.

The chain has TRBV3-1 and TRBJ1-4; tentative D call: TRBD1 (5 bases). Germline assignment: CDR1 LGHDT and CDR2 YNNKEL (reference sequence). Trimming pared 4 bases from V and 3 bases from J, leaving 12 bases between. The CDR3 contains 15 residues. CDR3 nucleotides: TGTGCCAGCAGCCCCTGGGGGTCGTCTAATGAAAAACTGTTTTTT. Translating it yields CASSPWGSSNEKLFF. The full variable domain, with the rest looked up from reference TRBV3-1 and TRBJ1-4, is DTAVSQTPKYLVTQMGNDKSIKCEQNLGHDTMYWYKQDSKKFLKIMFSYNNKELIINETVPNRFSPKSPDKAHLNLHINSLELGDSAVYFCASSPWGSSNEKLFFGSGTQLSVL.

Many counts were recorded for this clonotype. The chain joins TRBV6-1 to TRBJ2-1; weak D call: TRBD2 (6 bases). Germline assignment: CDR1 MNHNS and CDR2 SASEGT. The CDR3 has 15 residues. V dropped 6 bases and J dropped 4 bases, with 16 bases sitting between them. CDR3 sequence reads: CASRREDRQYNEQFF. CDR3 DNA sequence: TGTGCCAGCAGGAGGGAGGATCGACAATACAATGAGCAGTTCTTC.

Ten or more counts support this clonotype. The J gene is TRBJ1-5, the V gene TRBV6-2 or TRBV6-3; no definite D call. The CDR3 length is 13 residues. Germline V CDR1 and CDR2: MNHEY, SVGEGT. With 5 bases removed from V and 4 bases from J, the gap between germline ends came to 9 bases. This CDR3 is CASSGWENQPQHF. The CDR3 region has the DNA TGTGCCAGCAGTGGTTGGGAAAATCAGCCCCAGCATTTT.

The V gene is TRBV7-9, the J gene TRBJ2-2; 10 bases fit TRBD1. Germline assignment: CDR1 SEHNR and CDR2 FQNEAQ (reference sequence). Trimming removed 3 bases from V and 7 bases from J; junction bases left unmatched: 14. CDR3 length: 18 amino acids. The CDR3 sequence is CASSFLFDRGRGGGELFF. CDR3 DNA sequence: TGTGCCAGCAGCTTCCTCTTCGACAGGGGGCGCGGAGGCGGGGAGCTGTTTTTT.

The chain couples TRBV11-3 to TRBJ1-3; perhaps TRBD1 as D (6 bases). Trimming removed 4 bases at V and 0 bases at J, with 10 bases between. Per germline, CDR1 SGHNT and CDR2 YENEEA. This CDR3 region has 15 residues. CDR3 residues: CASSWTDLSGNTIYF. CDR3 DNA sequence: TGTGCCAGCAGCTGGACAGATCTCTCTGGAAACACCATATATTTT.